The 32 T cell receptor beta chains below come from one sample, sequenced in a study of response to subunit inactivated influenza vaccine. From the RT-PCR reads, TCRdb called clonotypes with MiXCR, one entry per CDR3 protein. The repertoire has 800,000 or so distinct CDR3 sequences, approximately 22% of them found once; the top ten carry roughly 10%. The material sequenced was PBMCs from blood, taken about 5 days after vaccination. The receptors stem from a man between 50 and 59 years old who received an inactivated influenza vaccine.

V gene TRBV29-1 combines with J gene TRBJ1-5; possible D gene TRBD1, 5 bases. The length of the CDR3 is 13 residues. The germline V gene encodes CDR1 SQVTM and CDR2 ANQGSEA. Trimming stripped 6 bases from V and 3 bases from J, with 12 bases between. The CDR3 sequence: CSVGDGHNQPQHF. The CDR3 region has the DNA TGCAGCGTAGGGGACGGCCACAATCAGCCCCAGCATTTT.

The table lists this clonotype with a few counts. The chain recombines TRBV7-2 with TRBJ1-2; TRBD1 matches 8 bases. This CDR3 has 14 amino acids. In germline, CDR1 is SGHTA, CDR2 FQGNSA. J lost 2 bases, V lost 4 bases, and 3 bases had no gene match. CDR3 sequence (DNA): TGTGCCAGCAGCTCCCAGGGGGCGAACTATGGCTACACCTTC. Encoded protein: CASSSQGANYGYTF.

This clonotype was recorded a few times. This chain uses TRBV21-1 with TRBJ2-7; the table names TRBD1, a call not compared with the DNA. TRBV21-1 counts as a pseudogene. CDR3 size: 16 residues. CDR3 coding DNA: TGTGCCAGCAGCGCCTCACCGGGGTCCAGCTCCTACGAGCAGTACTTC. Translation: CASSASPGSSSYEQYF.

The chain combines TRBV20-1 with TRBJ2-1; no definite D call. Trimming took off 1 base at V and 5 bases at J, with 9 bases between the two ends. The germline V gene has CDR1 DFQATT and CDR2 SNEGSKA (reference sequence). The CDR3 spans 13 residues. The CDR3 loop is CSARVGFDNEQFF. The CDR3 bases are TGCAGTGCTAGAGTGGGCTTTGACAATGAGCAGTTCTTC.

The table lists this clonotype with a few counts. The chain joins TRBV14 to TRBJ1-4, with D tentatively TRBD1 (5 bases). V was shortened by 1 base and J by 4 bases, with 10 bases between the two germline ends. CDR3 length: 15 amino acids. The germline V gene has CDR1 SGHDN and CDR2 FVKESK. CDR3 DNA: TGTGCCAGCAGCCAAGCGACAGAGCATAATGAAAAACTGTTTTTT. It encodes CASSQATEHNEKLFF.

This clonotype was found a few times. This chain uses TRBV7-3 with TRBJ2-1; 14 bases line up with TRBD2. Germline CDR1 SGHTA, CDR2 FQGTGA. V lost 5 bases to trimming and J lost 8 bases; unmatched junction nucleotides: 14. The CDR3 length is 18 residues. The CDR3 bases are TGTGCCAGCAGCCTATACAAGACTAGCGGGAGGGCCGGCGATGAGCAGTTCTTC. Protein product: CASSLYKTSGRAGDEQFF.

This clonotype occurred a few times. The chain is built from TRBV6-2 or TRBV6-3 and TRBJ1-2, with 9 bases aligning to TRBD1. Per germline, CDR1 MNHEY and CDR2 SVGEGT. The V and J ends lost 7 bases and 4 bases, in that order; junction bases with no gene match: 10. The CDR3 totals 15 residues. The CDR3 here is CASISADRGGYGYTF. The CDR3 DNA reads TGTGCCAGCATATCGGCGGACAGGGGAGGCTATGGCTACACCTTC.

This clonotype was recorded at least ten times. The V and J genes are TRBV18 and TRBJ1-1; 7 nucleotides align to TRBD1. Germline V gene lookup returns CDR1 KGHSH and CDR2 LQKENI. With V trimmed by 3 bases and J by 1 base, 2 bases remained unmatched. This CDR3 comprises 14 residues. The CDR3 here is CASSPRDRNTEAFF. The CDR3 nucleotides are TGTGCCAGCTCACCCCGGGACAGGAACACTGAAGCTTTCTTT.

This clonotype was detected only a few times. The chain uses TRBV4-3 and TRBJ2-3; D not resolved. Germline-derived CDR1 and CDR2 are LGHNA and YSLEER. CDR3 length: 14 residues. Trimming left V 5 bases short and J 2 bases short, with 11 bases between. DNA for the CDR3: TGCGCCAGCAGCTCCCGTTGGGACACAGATACGCAGTATTTT. As protein: CASSSRWDTDTQYF.

The V gene is TRBV7-6, the J gene TRBJ1-3; D not certain. This CDR3 spans 17 amino acids. The ends were cut back, 1 base at V and 0 bases at J, with 13 bases in the middle. CDR1 SGHVS and CDR2 FNYEAQ come from the germline V gene. Here the CDR3 DNA reads TGTGCCAGCAGCTTAGTCGCTTTGGATTCCTCTGGAAACACCATATATTTT. Protein product: CASSLVALDSSGNTIYF.

This clonotype showed up just a few times. The CDR3 region has the DNA TGTGCCAGCAGGACACAGGGGGCGGTGAACACTGAAGCTTTCTTT. This encodes CASRTQGAVNTEAFF. The chain combines TRBV12-3 or TRBV12-4 with TRBJ1-1, with TRBD1 identical over 9 bases. V was clipped by 6 bases and J by 0 bases; unmatched bases: 5. The CDR3 spans 15 residues.

This clonotype showed up just a few times. This rearrangement joins TRBV20-1 to TRBJ2-7; the match to TRBD2 covers 12 bases. Germline V gene data show CDR1 as DFQATT and CDR2 as SNEGSKA (reference sequence). The CDR3 contains 14 residues. After removal of 5 bases from V and 7 bases from J, the junction contained 9 bases not matched to a gene. The CDR3 region is CSAFRTSGESEQYF. In DNA form, the CDR3 reads TGCAGTGCTTTTCGGACTAGCGGGGAATCTGAGCAGTACTTC.

This clonotype was counted only a few times. The V call is TRBV5-1, the J call TRBJ1-1, with 9 bases identical to TRBD1. With 0 bases clipped from V and 4 bases from J, the junction kept 4 bases outside the gene matches. Germline V gene sequence: CDR1 SGHRS, CDR2 YFSETQ. The CDR3 sequence is 15 residues long. The CDR3 DNA reads TGCGCCAGCAGCTTGGAAGGACAGGGGAGCACTGAAGCTTTCTTT. Translating it yields CASSLEGQGSTEAFF.

CDR3 DNA: TGTGCCAGCAGCATAAGACTAGCGGGAGGGGGCGGGGAGCTGTTTTTT. Its protein product is CASSIRLAGGGGELFF. The chain couples TRBV7-2 to TRBJ2-2, with 14 bases lining up with TRBD2. Germline V gives CDR1 SGHTA, CDR2 FQGNSA. V dropped 5 bases and J dropped 7; count of bases not matched to a gene: 6. The CDR3 spans 16 residues.

This clonotype has at least ten counts. The gene calls are TRBV6-5 and TRBJ1-1, with a weak D call TRBD1 (6 bases). Trimming took off 4 bases at V and 0 bases at J, with 9 bases between the two ends. CDR3 size: 14 residues. Per germline, CDR1 MNHEY and CDR2 SVGAGI. The CDR3 region is CASSSGHLNTEAFF. For the CDR3, the DNA is TGTGCCAGCAGTTCGGGACATTTGAACACTGAAGCTTTCTTT.

The chain carries TRBV13 and TRBJ2-7, with D maybe TRBD1 (6 bases). Per the germline V gene, CDR1 is PRHDT and CDR2 is FYEKMQ (reference sequence). The CDR3 is made up of 18 amino acids. V was cut by 4 bases and J by 0 bases, with 22 bases left in between. CDR3 nucleotides: TGTGCCAGCAGCTCCACCGGGACACCAGAGGAGAGCTCCTACGAGCAGTACTTC. Translation: CASSSTGTPEESSYEQYF.

This chain links TRBV12-3 or TRBV12-4 with TRBJ1-1, with TRBD1 matching 8 bases. Trimming cost V 1 base and J 3 bases; bases outside gene matches: 7. This CDR3 has 16 residues. CDR3 in amino acids: CASSLVHGQGYTEAFF. CDR3 sequence (DNA): TGTGCCAGCAGTTTAGTTCATGGACAGGGCTACACTGAAGCTTTCTTT.

In its sample, this clonotype was seen a few times. The chain recombines TRBV5-4 with TRBJ1-5; a weak D match, TRBD1 (6 bases). From germline, CDR1 is SGHNT and CDR2 YYREEE (reference sequence). Between the trimmed V and J ends, which lost 4 bases and 0 bases, there was a span of 8 bases. CDR3 length: 14 amino acids. The CDR3 sequence: CASSAQGSNQPQHF. CDR3 in DNA: TGTGCCAGCAGCGCACAGGGTAGCAATCAGCCCCAGCATTTT.

This chain connects TRBV19 to TRBJ1-1, with D perhaps matching TRBD1 (5 bases). Deletions cut 5 bases from V and 1 base from J, with 11 bases between. The CDR3 contains 14 residues. Germline lookup yields CDR1 LNHDA and CDR2 SQIVND (reference sequence). The CDR3 sequence is CASSPRQQNTEAFF. DNA of the CDR3: TGTGCCAGTAGTCCCCGACAGCAGAACACTGAAGCTTTCTTT.

This clonotype turned up a few times. CDR3 region: CASSQARDTNYGYTF. The CDR3 DNA follows: TGTGCCAGCAGCCAGGCCCGGGATACTAACTATGGCTACACCTTC. The rearrangement uses TRBV13 and TRBJ1-2; D remains ambiguous. The length of the CDR3 is 15 residues. V lost 5 bases to trimming and J lost 0 bases, with 13 bases between them. Germline loops: CDR1 PRHDT, CDR2 FYEKMQ (reference sequence).

Worth noting for this clonotype: The junction departs from germline at one end; a sequencing error may be responsible. The chain employs TRBV10-3 and TRBJ2-3; 11 bases agree with TRBD2. Per the germline V gene, CDR1 is ENHRY and CDR2 is SYGVKD. The CDR3 has 14 amino acids. The CDR3 reads CAISRLAGTDTLYF. DNA of the CDR3: TGTGCCATCAGCCGACTAGCGGGAACAGATACGCTGTATTTT.

The V and J genes are TRBV27 and TRBJ2-3; the D is unclear. V lost 1 base to trimming and J lost 4 bases, with 9 bases between them. The CDR3 has 14 amino acids. The germline V gene has CDR1 MNHEY and CDR2 SMNVEV (reference sequence). The CDR3 coding sequence is TGTGCCAGCAGTTTATTGGGGATGCCAGATACGCAGTATTTT. Protein sequence: CASSLLGMPDTQYF.

The chain recombines TRBV12-3 or TRBV12-4 with TRBJ2-7; the D gene is possibly TRBD1 (5 bases). Trimming cost V 6 bases and J 7 bases, with 16 bases left between them. The CDR3 runs to 13 residues. CDR3 loop: CASRPRVNGEQYF. The CDR3 nucleotides are TGTGCCAGCAGGCCCAGGGTGAACGGAGAGCAGTACTTC.

This chain uses TRBV12-3 or TRBV12-4 with TRBJ2-3; weak D call: TRBD2 (7 bases). The CDR3 spans 15 residues. V lost 3 bases and J 4 bases, leaving 14 bases between the germline ends. The CDR3 DNA follows: TGTGCCAGCAGTTTCGGGGGGCTGATATCAGATACGCAGTATTTT. This encodes CASSFGGLISDTQYF.

This clonotype was seen more than once but under ten times. The rearrangement links TRBV20-1 to TRBJ1-4; no clear D gene. The V and J ends lost 0 bases and 3 bases respectively, with 11 bases between them. This CDR3 is built from 15 residues. Per the germline V gene, CDR1 is DFQATT and CDR2 is SNEGSKA (reference sequence). In DNA, the CDR3 is TGCAGTGCTAGAGATCCACTGGGTGCTAATGAAAAACTGTTTTTT. This translates into CSARDPLGANEKLFF.

This clonotype was detected only a few times. The V and J genes are TRBV5-1 and TRBJ1-1; D remains unclear. CDR1 SGHRS and CDR2 YFSETQ come from the germline V gene. Trimming pared 4 bases from V and 2 bases from J, leaving 12 bases between. The CDR3 is made up of 14 amino acids. The CDR3 loop reads CASSPLDGNTEAFF. Here the CDR3 DNA reads TGCGCCAGCAGCCCGCTGGACGGAAACACTGAAGCTTTCTTT.

This clonotype was observed a handful of times. The chain employs TRBV4-3 and TRBJ2-1; no reliable D call. V gave up 1 base and J gave up 2 bases, with 9 bases separating them. The CDR3 loop spans 15 amino acids. Germline CDR1 and CDR2: LGHNA and YSLEER. CDR3 DNA sequence: TGCGCCAGCAGCCAAGTGGTGGAGACCTACAATGAGCAGTTCTTC. Its translation: CASSQVVETYNEQFF.

This clonotype was observed a handful of times. The V call is TRBV29-1, the J call TRBJ1-2, with D possibly TRBD1 on 6 matching bases. With 4 bases removed from V and 3 bases from J, the gap between germline ends came to 12 bases. CDR3 size: 13 residues. Germline values: CDR1 SQVTM, CDR2 ANQGSEA. CDR3 nucleotides: TGCAGCGTTGGGCAGGGGAAGGACTATGGCTACACCTTC. Protein: CSVGQGKDYGYTF.

In this sample, this clonotype turned up a few times. V usage is TRBV7-2 and J usage is TRBJ2-7, with D maybe TRBD1 (5 bases). The CDR3 is 13 residues long. V was clipped by 6 bases and J by 6 bases, with 15 bases between them. CDR1 SGHTA and CDR2 FQGNSA come from the germline V gene. CDR3 nucleotides: TGTGCCAGCAGTCCACCTGGGGCCATCGAGCAGTACTTC. Amino acids: CASSPPGAIEQYF. The variable domain in full, completed from reference TRBV7-2 and TRBJ2-7, reads GAGVSQSPSNKVTEKGKDVELRCDPISGHTALYWYRQSLGQGLEFLIYFQGNSAPDKSGLPSDRFSAERTGGSVSTLTIQRTQQEDSAVYLCASSPPGAIEQYFGPGTRLTVT.

This clonotype has a handful of counts. The rearrangement joins TRBV5-4 to TRBJ2-1; a possible D gene is TRBD2 (5 bases). V was cut by 4 bases and J by 1 base, with 15 bases left in between. Germline V CDR1 and CDR2: SGHNT, YYREEE (reference sequence). The CDR3 has 16 amino acids. The CDR3 sequence is CASSTRTRSSYNEQFF. The DNA for the CDR3 is TGTGCCAGCAGCACCCGGACTCGTTCTTCCTACAATGAGCAGTTCTTC.

The chain joins TRBV10-3 to TRBJ2-6, with D perhaps TRBD1 (5 bases). V shed 1 base and J shed 2 bases, with 12 bases lying between them. The germline V gene encodes CDR1 ENHRY and CDR2 SYGVKD. The CDR3 has 17 residues. The CDR3 DNA reads as TGTGCCATCAGTGAGTTGCCTGGCAGGGCTGGGGCCAACGTCCTGACTTTC. It yields the protein CAISELPGRAGANVLTF.

This clonotype was found a few times. CDR3 nucleotides: TGTGCCAGCAGTTTGACGCCGGTTGGGAACACTGAAGCTTTCTTT. Encoded protein: CASSLTPVGNTEAFF. The chain has TRBV12-3 or TRBV12-4 and TRBJ1-1; D remains ambiguous. The CDR3 loop spans 15 amino acids. The V end was cut by 3 bases, the J end by 1 base, with 12 bases between.